Sequencing of this T cell receptor (beta chain) was carried out in a study of blood T cell repertoires in COVID-19. The overall study: Samples of COVID-19 (acute and convalescent) were obtained from the United States, Italy and Spain.

CDR3 length: 16 residues. The ends were cut back, 2 bases at V and 4 bases at J, with 14 bases in the middle. Germline-derived CDR1 and CDR2 are SGHAT and FQNNGV. TCRdb keeps only in-frame clones here, not all; method: immunoSEQ multiplex PCR. This sample has more than 150,000 clones, with 80% found just once. Sequencing was performed on PBMCs or T cells enriched from blood (not recorded which). The chain links TRBV11-2 to TRBJ2-2; no clear D. This TCR was sampled from a man in his fifties or sixties who had been exposed to COVID-19. CDR3: CASSLFGRKITGELFF. The CDR3, as DNA: TGTGCCAGCAGCTTATTTGGCAGGAAAATCACCGGGGAGCTGTTTTTT.